The source of this TCR beta chain is a study of T cell repertoires in cytomegalovirus infection. Study information: In the study, CMV epitopes included recently identified HLA-C-restricted and well-studied HLA-B-restricted ones.

As regards this clonotype: Its specificity is not known.

This CDR3 has 14 amino acids. From germline, CDR1 is MGHRA and CDR2 YSYEKL. The V gene lost 4 bases and the J gene lost 5 bases, with 14 bases spanning the gap. TCRdb used MiXCR to reprocess the reads, holding one entry per CDR3 protein. The table has 370,000 or so distinct CDR3 sequences, approximately 30% seen once. Study outcomes and limitations: Clonotype analysis showed dominance of the ex vivo response by HLA-C-restricted CMV-specific TCR beta clonotypes.

This sample comprised cultured PBMCs, obtained from culture after CMV antigen stimulation. The receptor was derived from a human donor in good health (CMV status not recorded). Some clones in this sample may be carry-over from other donors' samples. V is TRBV4-1 and J is TRBJ2-5; D assignment may be TRBD1 or TRBD2 (5 bases each). CDR3 loop: CASSLGTARETQYF. The CDR3 coding sequence is TGCGCCAGCAGCCTCGGGACGGCTCGGGAGACCCAGTACTTC.